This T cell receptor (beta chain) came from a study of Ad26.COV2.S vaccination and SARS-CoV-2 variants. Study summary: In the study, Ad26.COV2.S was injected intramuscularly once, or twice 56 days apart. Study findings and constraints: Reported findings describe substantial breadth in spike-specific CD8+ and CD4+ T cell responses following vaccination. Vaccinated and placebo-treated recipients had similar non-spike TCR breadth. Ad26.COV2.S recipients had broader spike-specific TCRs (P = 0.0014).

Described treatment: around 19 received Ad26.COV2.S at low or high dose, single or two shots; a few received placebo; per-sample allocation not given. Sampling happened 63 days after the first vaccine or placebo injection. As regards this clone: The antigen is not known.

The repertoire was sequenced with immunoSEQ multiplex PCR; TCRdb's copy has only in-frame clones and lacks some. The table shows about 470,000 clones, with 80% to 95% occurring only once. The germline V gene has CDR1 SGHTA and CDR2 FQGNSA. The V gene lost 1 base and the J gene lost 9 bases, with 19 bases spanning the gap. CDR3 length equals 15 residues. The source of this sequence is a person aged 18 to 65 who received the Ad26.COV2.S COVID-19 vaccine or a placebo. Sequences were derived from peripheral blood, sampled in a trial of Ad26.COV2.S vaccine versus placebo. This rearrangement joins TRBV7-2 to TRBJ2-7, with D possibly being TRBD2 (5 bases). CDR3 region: CASSLDGDLPFGQYF. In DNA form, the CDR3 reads TGTGCCAGCAGCTTAGACGGGGATCTCCCTTTCGGGCAGTACTTC.